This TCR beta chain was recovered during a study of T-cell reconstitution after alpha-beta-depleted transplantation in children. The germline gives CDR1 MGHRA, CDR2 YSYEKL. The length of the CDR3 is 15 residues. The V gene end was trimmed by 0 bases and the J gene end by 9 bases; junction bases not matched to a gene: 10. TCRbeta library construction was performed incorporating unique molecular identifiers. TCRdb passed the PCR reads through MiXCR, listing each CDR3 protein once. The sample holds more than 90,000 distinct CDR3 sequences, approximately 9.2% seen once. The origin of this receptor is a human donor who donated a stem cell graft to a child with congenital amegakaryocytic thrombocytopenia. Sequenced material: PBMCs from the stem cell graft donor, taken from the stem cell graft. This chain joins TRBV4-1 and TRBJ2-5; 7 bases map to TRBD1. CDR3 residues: CASSQEPATGQPQYF. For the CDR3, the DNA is TGCGCCAGCAGCCAAGAACCGGCGACAGGGCAACCCCAGTACTTC.